This T cell receptor (beta chain) was identified during a study of blood T cell repertoires in COVID-19. Across the whole study: COVID-19 samples from acute and convalescent phases originated in the United States, Italy and Spain. T cells, B-cell-depleted T cells, or PBMCs supplied cDNA or gDNA.

Germline CDR1 reads LGHNA; CDR2 reads YSLEER. The CDR3 length is 15 residues. Trimming took 3 bases from V and 8 from J, leaving 14 bases between them. In the authors' methods: By means of reference gene primer amplification, nucleated cell counts were estimated. Assay used: immunoSEQ multiplex PCR; TCRdb lists only in-frame clones, some missing. V and J calls and clone size are copied from that table; D and trimming were computed from the DNA. The table has around 120,000 clones, about 83% seen once; the top ten hold approximately 5.6%. This rearrangement joins TRBV4-3 to TRBJ1-6, with a tentative D call TRBD1 (5 bases). The sequenced material came from peripheral blood. The clonotype comes from a man between 65 and 85 years old with acute or convalescent COVID-19. CDR3 DNA sequence: TGCGCCAGCAGCCATCAGGGCAGGGCTGATTCACCCCTCCACTTT. Its protein is CASSHQGRADSPLHF.